This T cell receptor beta chain was retrieved from a study of T cell responses to AZD1222 COVID-19 vaccine. The CDR3 spans 15 residues. CDR1 and CDR2 from the germline V gene are SSHAT and FNYEAQ (reference sequence). The germline V and J ends were trimmed by 5 bases and 2 bases, with 13 bases remaining between them. This clone was found once. Data came from immunoSEQ multiplex PCR; TCRdb stores just in-frame clones and leaves some out. Of 100,000 to 150,000 clones in the sample, around nine tenths were seen once. The TCR was taken from an adult in good health. Sequenced here: peripheral blood, sampled on day 0 of AZD1222 vaccination. The chain is built from TRBV7-7 and TRBJ2-1, with TRBD2 as a possible D gene (5 bases). The CDR3 loop reads CASSPTGSPYNEQFF. In nucleotides, the CDR3 is TGTGCCAGCAGCCCAACGGGGAGCCCCTACAATGAGCAGTTCTTC. Looking up the rest from reference TRBV7-7 and TRBJ2-1 gives the full variable domain: GAGVSQSPRYKVTKRGQDVTLRCDPISSHATLYWYQQALGQGPEFLTYFNYEAQPDKSGLPSDRFSAERPEGSISTLTIQRTEQRDSAMYRCASSPTGSPYNEQFFGPGTRLTVL.